Listed here is a single T cell receptor beta chain. Its target is unknown. This entry belongs to a study of cytomegalovirus exposure and HLA in healthy donors. Whole-study results and caveats: Reports described diagnosis of cytomegalovirus status by the classifier as highly specific and sensitive. While the bulk of TCR sequences proved rare, some public TCRs turned up in many donors. A missense DCLRE1C variant was associated with V- and J-gene trimming of TCR beta chains in a later analysis, and an independent cohort replicated the association.

The germline gives CDR1 SGHAT, CDR2 FQDESV (reference sequence). Trimming removed 7 bases at V and 6 bases at J, with 16 bases between. This CDR3 contains 14 residues. The PCR employed 60 Vbeta primers together with 13 Jbeta primers. The method was immunoSEQ multiplex PCR; TCRdb's version includes in-frame clones alone and lacks a portion of them. The table records 50,000 to 55,000 clones, roughly 72% of them present only once. The receptor's source is a woman between 45 and 60 years old in good health and CMV-seropositive. Sequenced sample: PBMCs. The chain carries TRBV11-1 and TRBJ2-1; perhaps TRBD2 as D (6 bases). The CDR3, as DNA: TGTGCCAGCAAAGGGGAGCGGGCCTTCAATGAGCAGTTCTTC. Protein sequence: CASKGERAFNEQFF.